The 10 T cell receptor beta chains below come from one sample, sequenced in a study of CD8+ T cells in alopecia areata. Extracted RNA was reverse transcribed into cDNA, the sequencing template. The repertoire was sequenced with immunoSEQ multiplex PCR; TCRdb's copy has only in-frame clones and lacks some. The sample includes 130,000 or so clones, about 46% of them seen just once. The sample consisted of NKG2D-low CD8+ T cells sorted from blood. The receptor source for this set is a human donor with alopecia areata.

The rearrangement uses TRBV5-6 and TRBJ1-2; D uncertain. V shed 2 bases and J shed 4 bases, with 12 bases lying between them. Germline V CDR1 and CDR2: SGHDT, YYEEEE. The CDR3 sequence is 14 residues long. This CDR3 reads CASSLGGVPYGYTF. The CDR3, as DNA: TGTGCCAGCAGCTTAGGTGGGGTTCCCTATGGCTACACCTTC.

This CDR3 is CSVEEWVNPGQDRSGANVLTF. For the CDR3, the DNA is TGCAGCGTTGAAGAATGGGTGAATCCGGGACAAGATCGCTCTGGGGCCAACGTCCTGACTTTC. The chain has TRBV29-1 and TRBJ2-6, with D maybe TRBD1 (6 bases). The CDR3 runs 21 residues. V gave up 0 bases and J gave up 0 bases, with 24 bases separating them. CDR1 is SQVTM and CDR2 is ANQGSEA in the germline V gene.

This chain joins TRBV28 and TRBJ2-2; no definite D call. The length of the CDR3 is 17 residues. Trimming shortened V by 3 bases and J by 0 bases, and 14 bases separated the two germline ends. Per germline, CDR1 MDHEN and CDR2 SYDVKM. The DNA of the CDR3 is TGTGCCAGCAGTTTCATCCATGCGGCCGCGAACACCGGGGAGCTGTTTTTT. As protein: CASSFIHAAANTGELFF.

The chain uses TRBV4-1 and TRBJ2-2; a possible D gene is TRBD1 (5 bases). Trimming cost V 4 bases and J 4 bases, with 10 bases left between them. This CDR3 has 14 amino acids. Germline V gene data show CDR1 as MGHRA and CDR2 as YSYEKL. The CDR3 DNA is TGCGCCAGCAGCCCCCAAGGGGCCACCGGGGAGCTGTTTTTT. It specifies CASSPQGATGELFF.

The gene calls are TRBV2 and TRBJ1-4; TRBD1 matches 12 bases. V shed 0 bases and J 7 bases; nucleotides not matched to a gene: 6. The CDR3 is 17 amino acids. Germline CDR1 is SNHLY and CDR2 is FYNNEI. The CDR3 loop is CASSEAQGQGALEKLFF. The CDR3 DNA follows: TGTGCCAGCAGTGAAGCCCAGGGACAGGGGGCGCTTGAAAAACTGTTTTTT.

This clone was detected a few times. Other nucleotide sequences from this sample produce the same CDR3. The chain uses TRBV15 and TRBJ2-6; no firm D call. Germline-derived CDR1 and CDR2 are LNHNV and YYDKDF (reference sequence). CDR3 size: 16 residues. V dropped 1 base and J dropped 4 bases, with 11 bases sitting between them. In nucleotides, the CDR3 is TGTGCCACCAGCAGAGGTGAAGGCTCGGGGGCCAACGTCCTGACTTTC. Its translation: CATSRGEGSGANVLTF.

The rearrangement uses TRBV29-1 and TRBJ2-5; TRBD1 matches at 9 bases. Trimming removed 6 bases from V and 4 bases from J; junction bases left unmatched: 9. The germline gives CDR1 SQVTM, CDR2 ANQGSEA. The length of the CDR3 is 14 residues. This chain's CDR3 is CSVSTGGWGETQYF. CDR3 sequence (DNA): TGCAGCGTAAGCACAGGGGGCTGGGGAGAGACCCAGTACTTC.

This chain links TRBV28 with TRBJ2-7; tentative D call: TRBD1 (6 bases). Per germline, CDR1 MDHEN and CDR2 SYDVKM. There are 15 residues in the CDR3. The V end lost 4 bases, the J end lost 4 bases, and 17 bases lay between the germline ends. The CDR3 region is CASSSFRGIGYEQYF. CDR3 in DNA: TGTGCCAGCAGTTCCTTCAGGGGTATCGGATACGAGCAGTACTTC.

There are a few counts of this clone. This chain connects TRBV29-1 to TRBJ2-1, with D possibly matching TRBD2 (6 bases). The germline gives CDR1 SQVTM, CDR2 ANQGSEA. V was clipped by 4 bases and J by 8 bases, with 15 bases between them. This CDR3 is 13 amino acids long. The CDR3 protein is CSVVGDSSYEQFF. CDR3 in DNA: TGCAGCGTTGTAGGGGACTCATCGTATGAGCAGTTCTTC.

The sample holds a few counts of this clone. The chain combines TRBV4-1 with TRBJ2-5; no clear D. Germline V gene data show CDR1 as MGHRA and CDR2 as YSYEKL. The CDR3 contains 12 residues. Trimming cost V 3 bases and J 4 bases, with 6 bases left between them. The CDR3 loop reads CASSQTVETQYF. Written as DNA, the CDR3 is TGCGCCAGCAGCCAGACCGTAGAGACCCAGTACTTC.